This T cell receptor beta chain emerged from a study of T cells in Graves' hyperthyroidism and ophthalmopathy. There are a few counts of this clonotype. It was RNA transcripts that yielded the amplified TCR beta CDR3 regions. HTBI primers were the set used in a first-round RT-PCR of the TCR CDR3. TCRdb ran MiXCR on the multiplex PCR reads and lists one entry per CDR3 protein. This table has hundreds of thousands of distinct CDR3 sequences, about 14% appearing once. The source is a woman in her 30s with Graves' hyperthyroidism. The sample consisted of blood.

The CDR3: CATSLLGDQPQHF. The CDR3 DNA sequence: TGTGCCACCAGCCTCCTAGGGGATCAGCCCCAGCATTTT. The V call is TRBV15, the J call TRBJ1-5, with D possibly matching TRBD1 (5 bases). The CDR3 length is 13 residues. V lost 5 bases and J lost 5, with 10 bases in between. CDR1 is LNHNV, CDR2 YYDKDF, per germline (reference sequence).